The 7 T cell receptor beta chains below were found in one sample sequenced in a study of neoadjuvant anti-PD-1 for oral cavity cancer. This table comes from immunoSEQ multiplex PCR, and its TCRdb copy is limited to in-frame clones, with some not included. The sample consists of approximately 74,000 clones, 84% of them appearing once. Sample: PBMCs, taken before nivolumab (anti-PD-1) treatment. The receptors shown here come from a person aged 35-79 years with oral cavity squamous cell carcinoma.

The CDR3 protein is CSVEGTASTDTQYF. In DNA, the CDR3 is TGCAGCGTTGAAGGGACAGCTAGCACAGATACGCAGTATTTT. This chain uses TRBV29-1 with TRBJ2-3; weak D call: TRBD1 (6 bases). Germline CDR1 and CDR2: SQVTM and ANQGSEA. The CDR3 totals 14 residues. V shed 1 base and J shed 0 bases, with 8 bases lying between them.

This clone was recorded once. J is TRBJ2-1 and V is TRBV4-1, with unresolved D. V lost 1 base and J 4 bases, leaving 11 bases between the germline ends. Germline V lookup: CDR1 MGHRA, CDR2 YSYEKL. CDR3 length equals 15 residues. The CDR3 loop reads CASSQGGVQYNEQFF. CDR3 DNA: TGCGCCAGCAGCCAAGGTGGGGTCCAATACAATGAGCAGTTCTTC.

The chain carries TRBV19 and TRBJ1-4; the D gene is possibly TRBD1 (5 bases). Deletions cut 8 bases from V and 7 bases from J, with 23 bases between. This CDR3 comprises 16 residues. Germline CDR1 reads LNHDA; CDR2 reads SQIVND (reference sequence). Written as DNA, the CDR3 is TGTGCCAGTCAACCGGGGCCCCGCCTAGAGGGTGAAAAACTGTTTTTT. Translating it yields CASQPGPRLEGEKLFF.

This chain links TRBV11-1 with TRBJ1-1; D gene ambiguous. CDR1 and CDR2 from the germline V gene are SGHAT and FQDESV (reference sequence). V was shortened by 4 bases and J by 4 bases, with 4 bases between the two germline ends. The CDR3 extends over 11 amino acids. The CDR3 DNA follows: TGTGCCAGCAGCTCCATCACTGAAGCTTTCTTT. This gives the protein CASSSITEAFF.

The table lists this clone with a count of one. The J gene is TRBJ1-3, the V gene TRBV14; D is unresolved. Trimming left V 1 base short and J 0 bases short, with 10 bases between. Germline loops: CDR1 SGHDN, CDR2 FVKESK. The CDR3 has 16 residues. CDR3 sequence (DNA): TGTGCCAGCAGCCAAGGCTGGGCTGACTCTGGAAACACCATATATTTT. Amino acid sequence: CASSQGWADSGNTIYF.

The V call is TRBV7-3, the J call TRBJ2-2; no firm D call. The ends were cut back, 8 bases at V and 1 base at J, with 8 bases in the middle. The CDR3 length is 13 residues. CDR1 and CDR2 from the germline V gene are SGHTA and FQGTGA. The CDR3 protein is CASRPENTGELFF. The CDR3 coding sequence is TGTGCCAGCCGTCCTGAGAACACCGGGGAGCTGTTTTTT.

The rearrangement joins TRBV14 to TRBJ2-1; D remains ambiguous. CDR1 and CDR2 (germline): SGHDN, FVKESK. The CDR3 spans 12 residues. V was cut by 6 bases and J by 7 bases, with 10 bases left in between. For the CDR3, the DNA is TGTGCCAGCAGTCCAAGACGAAATGAGCAGTTCTTC. This codes for CASSPRRNEQFF.